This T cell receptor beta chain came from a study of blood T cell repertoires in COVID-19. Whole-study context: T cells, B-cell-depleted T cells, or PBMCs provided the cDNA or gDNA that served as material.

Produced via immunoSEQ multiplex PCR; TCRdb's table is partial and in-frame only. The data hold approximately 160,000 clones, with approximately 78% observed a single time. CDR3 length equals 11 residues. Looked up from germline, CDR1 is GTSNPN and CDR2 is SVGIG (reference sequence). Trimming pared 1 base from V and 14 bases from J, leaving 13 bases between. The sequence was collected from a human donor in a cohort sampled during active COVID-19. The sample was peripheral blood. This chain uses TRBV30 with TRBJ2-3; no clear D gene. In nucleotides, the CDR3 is TGTGCCTGGAGTGACCCTACGCGTCTGTATTTT. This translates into CAWSDPTRLYF.